These T cell receptor beta chains were read from a single sample in a study of T-cell reconstitution after alpha-beta-depleted transplantation in children. TCRdb re-analysed the PCR reads in MiXCR, keeping a single row per CDR3 protein. The table lists approximately 120,000 distinct CDR3 sequences, more than 9.5% of them singletons. Sample: PBMCs, mostly from graft donor cells, taken 180 days after TCRalphabeta/CD19-depleted stem cell transplant. These TCRs come from a girl in the first two years of life who had a stem cell transplant for combined immunodeficiency, so the T cells may come from the graft donor. CDR3s include the opening cysteine and the closing phenylalanine or tryptophan. D genes are given only for firm matches. Expanded clones are given a class, and other clones once, few, many or no size at all.

J gene | clone size | D gene | CDR3 length | V gene | CDR3 protein | CDR3 DNA
TRBJ1-1 | NA | NA | 13 | TRBV29-1 | CSAGGEMNTEAFF | TGCAGCGCCGGGGGGGAAATGAACACTGAAGCTTTCTTT
TRBJ2-7 | NA | NA | 13 | TRBV27 | CTFSLGGPYEQYF | TGTACCTTCAGTTTAGGGGGACCCTACGAGCAGTACTTC
TRBJ2-5 | many | NA | 13 | TRBV12-3/TRBV12-4 | CASSLQGRETQYF | TGTGCCAGCAGTTTACAAGGTCGGGAGACCCAGTACTTC
TRBJ2-2 | medium-sized | TRBD2 | 15 | TRBV3-1 | CASSERTRDTGELFF | TGTGCCAGCAGCGAACGGACTAGAGACACCGGGGAGCTGTTTTTT
TRBJ2-5 | NA | TRBD2 | 15 | TRBV6-1 | CASSGNSGGQETQYF | TGTGCCAGCAGTGGGAATAGCGGGGGACAAGAGACCCAGTACTTC
TRBJ2-1 | many | TRBD1 | 15 | TRBV27 | CASLPADRAGHEQFF | TGTGCCAGCCTCCCCGCTGACAGGGCGGGCCATGAGCAGTTCTTC
TRBJ2-1 | few | NA | 13 | TRBV20-1 | CSARGSHYNEQFF | TGCAGTGCTAGAGGATCTCACTACAATGAGCAGTTCTTC
TRBJ2-7 | few | NA | 13 | TRBV7-9 | CASSLLAWYEQYF | TGTGCCAGCAGCTTACTAGCTTGGTACGAGCAGTACTTC
TRBJ2-1 | few | TRBD2 | 15 | TRBV3-1 | CASSQLAGGWSEQFF | TGTGCCAGCAGCCAACTAGCGGGGGGTTGGTCGGAGCAGTTCTTC
TRBJ2-7 | few | NA | 14 | TRBV10-3 | CATVQERAPYEQYF | TGTGCCACCGTGCAAGAGCGGGCCCCCTACGAGCAGTACTTC
TRBJ2-7 | many | NA | 11 | TRBV12-3/TRBV12-4 | CASSTLREQYF | TGTGCCAGCAGTACGCTCCGCGAGCAGTACTTC
TRBJ2-6 | few | NA | 17 | TRBV11-3 | CASSTRDTSSGANVLTF | TGTGCCAGCAGCACGCGGGACACGAGCTCTGGGGCCAACGTCCTGACTTTC
TRBJ2-5 | NA | NA | 13 | TRBV7-9 | CASSFPGPETQYF | TGTGCCAGCAGCTTCCCGGGGCCCGAGACCCAGTACTTC
TRBJ2-7 | few | NA | 19 | TRBV5-1 | CASSLVMPTSPSNSYEQYF | TGCGCCAGCAGCTTGGTGATGCCTACTTCTCCCTCAAACTCCTACGAGCAGTACTTC
TRBJ2-2 | few | TRBD2 | 16 | TRBV5-1 | CASSRAGGPNTGELFF | TGCGCCAGCAGCCGTGCGGGGGGACCGAACACCGGGGAGCTGTTTTTT
TRBJ2-7 | few | TRBD1 | 14 | TRBV28 | CASSLSTGAREQYF | TGTGCCAGCAGTCTCAGTACAGGGGCTCGGGAGCAGTACTTC
TRBJ2-3 | NA | NA | 16 | TRBV5-1 | CASSLFLLPSTDTQYF | TGCGCCAGCAGCTTGTTCTTACTTCCTAGCACAGATACGCAGTATTTT
TRBJ1-6 | NA | TRBD1 | 13 | TRBV2 | CASSVPGQEALHF | TGTGCCAGCAGTGTGCCGGGACAGGAGGCCCTCCACTTT
TRBJ2-5 | NA | NA | 15 | TRBV28 | CASSSGTWGPETQYF | TGTGCCAGCAGTTCCGGGACATGGGGCCCAGAGACCCAGTACTTC
TRBJ2-7 | NA | NA | 13 | TRBV29-1 | CSVGAPGLNEQYF | TGCAGCGTCGGTGCTCCGGGACTCAACGAGCAGTACTTC
TRBJ2-7 | once | NA | 14 | TRBV20-1 | CSAPSPSGAYEQYF | TGCAGTGCTCCTTCCCCCTCGGGGGCCTACGAGCAGTACTTC
TRBJ2-1 | few | TRBD2 | 16 | TRBV5-1 | CASSLGPSGGVHEQFF | TGCGCCAGCAGCTTGGGTCCTAGCGGGGGGGTTCATGAGCAGTTCTTC
TRBJ2-4 | NA | TRBD1 | 17 | TRBV20-1 | CSAFRPGGYLAKHIQYF | TGCAGTGCTTTCAGACCAGGGGGTTACCTAGCCAAACACATTCAGTACTTC
TRBJ2-7 | once | TRBD1 | 16 | TRBV5-1 | CASSLTGQSFYYEQYF | TGCGCCAGCAGCTTGACGGGACAGTCGTTCTACTACGAGCAGTACTTC
TRBJ1-1 | few | TRBD1 | 15 | TRBV11-2 | CASSYGDRANTEAFF | TGTGCCAGCAGCTACGGGGACAGGGCGAACACTGAAGCTTTCTTT
TRBJ2-5 | few | NA | 16 | TRBV7-2 | CASSFGLSSWGETQYF | TGTGCCAGCAGCTTTGGACTCTCCTCCTGGGGGGAGACCCAGTACTTC
TRBJ2-5 | NA | TRBD1 | 18 | TRBV28 | CASSHWTGAVAGDKTQYF | TGTGCCAGCAGTCACTGGACAGGGGCCGTCGCGGGTGATAAGACCCAGTACTTC
TRBJ2-3 | NA | NA | 16 | TRBV24-1 | CATSDLKGSGTDTQYF | TGTGCCACCAGTGATTTGAAGGGGTCCGGCACAGATACGCAGTATTTT
TRBJ2-3 | few | TRBD2 | 16 | TRBV11-3 | CASSLEGTSGSDTQYF | TGTGCCAGCAGCTTAGAAGGGACTAGCGGGAGTGATACGCAGTATTTT
TRBJ2-5 | few | NA | 13 | TRBV12-3/TRBV12-4 | CASSFGLWETQYF | TGTGCCAGCAGTTTTGGTCTCTGGGAGACCCAGTACTTC
TRBJ2-7 | NA | NA | 15 | TRBV7-2 | CASSLDPGRWYEQYF | TGTGCCAGCAGCTTAGACCCGGGGCGTTGGTACGAGCAGTACTTC
TRBJ2-1 | few | TRBD2 | 19 | TRBV4-3 | CASSQDRHRLAGVYNEQFF | TGCGCCAGCAGCCAAGATCGCCACAGACTAGCGGGAGTATACAATGAGCAGTTCTTC
TRBJ2-4 | few | NA | 14 | TRBV6-2/TRBV6-3 | CASSRSGRAAIQYF | TGTGCCAGCAGCCGTTCGGGACGGGCGGCCATTCAGTACTTC
TRBJ2-5 | NA | NA | 13 | TRBV20-1 | CSAQRQDRETQYF | TGCAGTGCCCAACGACAGGACCGGGAGACCCAGTACTTC
TRBJ1-2 | NA | NA | 12 | TRBV10-3 | CAIRGIGDGYTF | TGTGCCATCAGGGGGATAGGGGATGGCTACACCTTC
TRBJ1-1 | NA | TRBD1 | 13 | TRBV12-3/TRBV12-4 | CASSTRTGGTAFF | TGTGCCAGCAGTACCCGGACAGGGGGTACAGCTTTCTTT
TRBJ2-7 | few | NA | 16 | TRBV9 | CASSADSGGATYEQYF | TGTGCCAGCAGCGCCGATTCGGGGGGCGCGACCTACGAGCAGTACTTC
TRBJ2-2 | NA | NA | 14 | TRBV20-1 | CSATPGMGTGELFF | TGCAGTGCTACCCCCGGGATGGGCACCGGGGAGCTGTTTTTT